One and the same sample provided the 11 T cell receptor beta chains below, sequenced in a study of liver allograft versus peripheral blood T cells. About the research overall: In transplanted livers, T cell receptor repertoires were compared with those found in the recipients' peripheral blood.

TCRdb passed the reads through MiXCR, listing each CDR3 protein once. In the table there are several thousand distinct CDR3 sequences, around 16% of which are singletons. These receptors all come from a human patient who had a liver transplant. Certain T cells may be donor cells from the graft.

In this sample, this clonotype is medium-sized. This chain uses TRBV27 with TRBJ1-2; a weak D match, TRBD1 (5 bases). The CDR3 runs to 13 residues. The germline V gene has CDR1 MNHEY and CDR2 SMNVEV (reference sequence). Deletions cut 2 bases from V and 4 bases from J, with 8 bases between. CDR3 amino acids: CASSLGQGYGYTF. CDR3 nucleotides: TGTGCCAGCAGTTTAGGTCAGGGCTATGGCTACACCTTC.

This clonotype was counted ten times or more. The CDR3: CASRVPGLAGGPFGELFF. The CDR3 nucleotides are TGTGCCAGCAGAGTCCCGGGACTAGCGGGGGGTCCCTTTGGGGAGCTGTTTTTT. V and J are TRBV6-6 and TRBJ2-2, with TRBD2 matching over 15 bases. This CDR3 is built from 18 residues. Germline lookup yields CDR1 MNHNY and CDR2 SVGAGI (reference sequence). V was pared by 6 bases and J by 8 bases, with 13 bases of the junction left unmatched.

This sequence joins TRBV28 and TRBJ1-1; 7 bases are a match to TRBD1. The germline V gene encodes CDR1 MDHEN and CDR2 SYDVKM. There are 14 residues in the CDR3. V shed 8 bases and J 1 base; nucleotides not matched to a gene: 7. The CDR3 DNA reads as TGTGCCAGCTGTACAGGGGACCCGAACACTGAAGCTTTCTTT. Amino acids: CASCTGDPNTEAFF.

This chain connects TRBV20-1 to TRBJ2-7; perhaps TRBD1 as D (6 bases). Germline CDR1 is DFQATT and CDR2 is SNEGSKA (reference sequence). Trimming took 6 bases from V and 3 from J, leaving 15 bases between them. The CDR3 is 13 amino acids. The DNA for the CDR3 is TGCAGTGCCGAAAGGACAGAACGCTACGAGCAGTACTTC. Translating gives CSAERTERYEQYF.

By sample fraction, this clonotype is medium-sized. The rearrangement joins TRBV6-1 to TRBJ2-7; D may be TRBD2 (5 bases). The CDR3 runs 11 residues. CDR1 is MNHNS and CDR2 is SASEGT in the germline V gene. Trimming removed 6 bases at V and 11 bases at J, with 14 bases between. CDR3 protein: CASRAGNFEYF. The CDR3 DNA is TGTGCCAGCAGGGCCGGGAATTTCGAGTACTTC.

This clonotype was seen repeatedly, ten times or more. This chain joins TRBV30 and TRBJ2-1; TRBD1 matches at 8 bases. Germline V lookup: CDR1 GTSNPN, CDR2 SVGIG (reference sequence). The length of the CDR3 is 14 residues. After removal of 1 base from V and 8 bases from J, the junction contained 7 bases not matched to a gene. The CDR3, as DNA: TGTGCCTGGAGTGGGACAGGGATTTTCGATGAGCAGTTCTTC. Its protein is CAWSGTGIFDEQFF.

With regard to this clonotype: A much larger clone differs from this one at a single base, so this may be a read error. The rearrangement links TRBV6-5 to TRBJ2-7; D unresolved. The CDR3 extends over 13 amino acids. The germline V gene has CDR1 MNHEY and CDR2 SVGAGI. The CDR3 protein is CAGSYLENYEQYF. DNA of the CDR3: TGTGCCGGCAGTTACCTAGAAAATTACGAGCAGTACTTC.

This clonotype turned up a few times. J is TRBJ1-6 and V is TRBV7-9; 7 nucleotides align to TRBD1. The CDR3 is 18 residues long. CDR1 and CDR2 from the germline V gene are SEHNR and FQNEAQ (reference sequence). The V segment lost 1 base and the J segment 3 bases; nucleotides outside the gene matches: 9. The DNA for the CDR3 is TGTGCCAGCAGCTTAGAGGAGGACAGGCGGCTCTATAATTCACCCCTCCACTTT. Its translation: CASSLEEDRRLYNSPLHF.

This clonotype was counted only a few times. The chain uses TRBV5-4 and TRBJ1-1; no reliable D call. From germline, CDR1 is SGHNT and CDR2 YYREEE (reference sequence). V lost 4 bases to trimming and J lost 0 bases, with 10 bases between them. The CDR3 covers 14 residues. DNA of the CDR3: TGTGCCAGCAGCCCGACATCGGTGAACACTGAAGCTTTCTTT. Residues: CASSPTSVNTEAFF.

In its sample, this clonotype is medium-sized (0.01 to 0.1%). The V call is TRBV20-1, the J call TRBJ2-3; maybe TRBD2 (6 bases). The V gene's germline CDR1 is DFQATT and CDR2 SNEGSKA (reference sequence). The CDR3 runs 11 residues. Trimming stripped 5 bases from V and 10 bases from J, with 13 bases between. Here the CDR3 DNA reads TGCAGTGCTGGGGACTCTCTGGCGCAGTATTTT. Translation: CSAGDSLAQYF.

A note on this clonotype: A single base is all that separates this from a far larger clone, so a read error is likely. Here the CDR3 DNA reads TGTGCCATCAGTGAGTCAGAGACTAGCCTCTACAATGAGCAGTACTTC. This sequence encodes CAISESETSLYNEQYF. V and J are TRBV10-3 and TRBJ2-7; 7 bases are a match to TRBD2. Germline lookup yields CDR1 ENHRY and CDR2 SYGVKD. V gave up 0 bases and J gave up 7 bases; unmatched junction bases: 12. This CDR3 has 16 residues.